This TCR beta chain was sequenced for a study of breast tumors, draining lymph nodes, adjacent tissues. Study results and caveats: Data only fit, rather than demonstrated, lymph node origin of most tumor T cells. Compared with basal-like, luminal-like tumors shared significantly more repertoire with nontumor tissue.

The lymph nodes were axillary draining lymph nodes from breast cancer patients. Germline CDR1 SGHVS, CDR2 FQNEAQ. V lost 3 bases and J 3 bases, leaving 11 bases between the germline ends. CDR3 length: 15 residues. TCRdb passed the multiplex PCR reads through MiXCR, listing each CDR3 protein once. The sample includes around 130,000 distinct CDR3 sequences, approximately 21% of them seen just once. This clonotype was observed many times. The antigen is undetermined. Sample: axillary lymph node tissue. This receptor was taken from a female donor with breast cancer. Some clones in this sample may be carry-over from other donors' samples. The chain carries TRBV7-8 and TRBJ2-2, with D perhaps being TRBD1 or TRBD2 (6 bases each). The DNA for the CDR3 is TGTGCCAGCAGCTTCTCGGGGGCGGACACCGGGGAGCTGTTTTTT. Its protein is CASSFSGADTGELFF.